This is a list of T cell receptor beta chains from one sample in a study of T cell repertoires in cytomegalovirus infection. MiXCR, run by TCRdb on the reads, gives a single entry per CDR3 protein. The sample shows 300,000 or so distinct CDR3 sequences, under 30% of them seen only once. Sample: PBMCs. The receptors here all came from a human donor in good health (CMV status not recorded). Some clones in this sample may be carry-over from other donors' samples. CDR3s include the opening cysteine and the closing phenylalanine or tryptophan. A D gene is named only where the DNA matches it firmly. Clone size is shown for a subset of rows, as once, few, many or a class of expanded clone.

clone size	D gene	V gene	J gene	CDR3 protein	CDR3 DNA
NA	NA	TRBV29-1	TRBJ1-1	CSVEPGTTAFF	TGCAGCGTTGAACCCGGGACGACGGCTTTCTTT
NA	NA	TRBV18	TRBJ1-6	CASSPKAGSYNSPLHF	TGTGCCAGCTCACCAAAGGCAGGCTCCTATAATTCACCCCTCCACTTT
few	TRBD1	TRBV5-6	TRBJ1-1	CASSLSDRGNTEAFF	TGTGCCAGCAGCTTGTCGGACAGGGGTAACACTGAAGCTTTCTTT
NA	NA	TRBV7-2	TRBJ2-1	CASSPTTGVDYGYIF	TGTGCCAGCAGCCCAACGACGGGGGTCGACTATGGCTACATCTTC
few	TRBD2	TRBV7-9	TRBJ2-1	CASSEQPRGAGIIYEQFF	TGTGCCAGCAGCGAACAGCCGCGGGGGGCGGGTATTATCTATGAGCAGTTCTTC
few	TRBD1	TRBV6-1	TRBJ2-7	CASSERQGFYEQYF	TGTGCCAGCAGTGAACGACAGGGGTTCTACGAGCAGTACTTC
NA	NA	TRBV6-2/TRBV6-3	TRBJ2-1	CASSDGHPYNEQFF	TGTGCCAGCAGTGACGGACACCCCTACAATGAGCAGTTCTTC
NA	TRBD1	TRBV5-1	TRBJ1-2	CASSLDETGDYGYTF	TGCGCCAGCAGCTTGGACGAGACAGGGGATTACGGCTACACCTTC
few	NA	TRBV11-2	TRBJ2-5	CASSLPLTTYQETQYF	TGTGCCAGCAGCTTACCTCTGACGACGTACCAAGAGACCCAGTACTTC
NA	TRBD2	TRBV5-6	TRBJ2-3	CASSWSAGSTDTQYF	TGTGCCAGCAGCTGGTCAGCGGGGAGTACAGATACGCAGTATTTT
NA	NA	TRBV14	TRBJ2-7	CASSPVYEQYF	TGTGCCAGCAGCCCTGTCTACGAGCAGTACTTC
few	NA	TRBV5-8	TRBJ2-1	CASKPGHYYNEQFF	TGTGCCAGCAAACCGGGCCATTACTACAATGAGCAGTTCTTC
NA	NA	TRBV5-1	TRBJ1-6	CASSLVASDSPLHF	TGCGCCAGCAGCTTGGTGGCGAGCGATTCACCCCTCCACTTT
many	NA	TRBV7-2	TRBJ1-5	CASSLITGGQPQHF	TGTGCCAGCAGCTTAATAACAGGCGGACAGCCCCAGCATTTT
NA	NA	TRBV7-3	TRBJ2-2	CASSTPPGTFNTGELFF	TGTGCCAGCAGCACGCCGCCGGGTACTTTCAACACCGGGGAGCTGTTTTTT
many	TRBD1	TRBV7-6	TRBJ2-7	CASSLGVEGAGEQYF	TGTGCCAGCAGCTTAGGAGTTGAGGGGGCCGGCGAGCAGTACTTC
few	TRBD2	TRBV12-3/TRBV12-4	TRBJ2-1	CASSPTSGRDSYNEQFF	TGTGCCAGCAGCCCCACTAGCGGGAGGGATTCCTACAATGAGCAGTTCTTC
few	NA	TRBV7-6	TRBJ2-2	CASSSRPANTGELFF	TGTGCCAGCAGCTCAAGGCCCGCGAACACCGGGGAGCTGTTTTTT
NA	TRBD1	TRBV11-2	TRBJ1-4	CASSDRAIGEKLFF	TGTGCCAGCAGCGACAGGGCTATTGGTGAAAAACTGTTTTTT
many	TRBD2	TRBV10-2	TRBJ2-1	CASSEPGLAGAGEGNEQFF	TGCGCCAGCAGTGAGCCGGGACTAGCGGGAGCCGGTGAAGGCAATGAGCAGTTCTTC
NA	NA	TRBV7-8	TRBJ2-1	CATQYNEQFF	TGTGCCACCCAATACAATGAGCAGTTCTTC
NA	NA	TRBV18	TRBJ1-1	CASSPGLENTEAFF	TGTGCCAGCTCACCAGGGTTGGAGAACACTGAAGCTTTCTTT
NA	NA	TRBV18	TRBJ1-1	CASSPSGHRGTEAFF	TGTGCCAGCTCACCATCGGGCCATAGAGGCACTGAAGCTTTCTTT
NA	TRBD1	TRBV5-4	TRBJ2-5	CASSLDRDSQETQYF	TGTGCCAGCAGCCTGGACCGGGACAGCCAAGAGACCCAGTACTTC
NA	NA	TRBV20-1	TRBJ2-5	CSAERRSQETQYF	TGCAGTGCCGAGCGGCGGAGCCAAGAGACCCAGTACTTC
NA	NA	TRBV19	TRBJ1-6	CASTATGRNSPLHF	TGTGCCAGTACCGCTACAGGGCGTAATTCACCCCTCCACTTT
once	TRBD2	TRBV20-1	TRBJ2-3	CRADGSGREDTQYF	TGCAGGGCAGACGGTAGCGGGAGGGAAGATACGCAGTATTTT
NA	NA	TRBV13	TRBJ1-1	CASSFLIAGRYTEAFF	TGTGCCAGCAGCTTCCTTATCGCAGGCAGGTACACTGAAGCTTTCTTT
NA	TRBD2	TRBV11-2	TRBJ2-3	CASSYRTSGRADTQYF	TGTGCCAGCAGCTACCGGACTAGCGGGAGGGCAGATACGCAGTATTTT
few	TRBD2	TRBV20-1	TRBJ2-7	CSARRTSGRGGMGEQYF	TGCAGTGCTCGACGGACTAGCGGGAGGGGGGGGATGGGCGAGCAGTACTTC
many	NA	TRBV12-3/TRBV12-4	TRBJ1-5	CASSRGYQPQHF	TGTGCCAGCAGTAGGGGGTATCAGCCCCAGCATTTT
NA	TRBD2	TRBV11-2	TRBJ2-1	CASSKSGASGSNEQFF	TGTGCCAGCAGCAAAAGTGGGGCTAGCGGGAGCAATGAGCAGTTCTTC
few	TRBD1	TRBV6-5	TRBJ2-7	CASSTGGRYSYEQYF	TGTGCCAGCAGCACAGGGGGCCGCTACTCCTACGAGCAGTACTTC
once	TRBD1	TRBV19	TRBJ1-5	CASLTGEKQPQHF	TGTGCCAGTCTGACAGGGGAAAAACAGCCCCAGCATTTT
few	TRBD2	TRBV29-1	TRBJ2-7	CSAWRSGSSDEQYF	TGCAGCGCCTGGAGGAGCGGGAGTTCCGACGAGCAGTACTTC
NA	NA	TRBV7-2	TRBJ2-1	CASSLAPPMQFF	TGTGCCAGCAGCTTAGCGCCCCCCATGCAGTTCTTC
NA	NA	TRBV18	TRBJ2-1	CASSPIGGSAARAYNEQFF	TGTGCCAGCTCACCTATTGGAGGGTCGGCGGCTCGAGCCTACAATGAGCAGTTCTTC
NA	NA	TRBV28	TRBJ1-1	CASSLGGSVETEAFF	TGTGCCAGCAGTTTAGGGGGGTCGGTGGAGACTGAAGCTTTCTTT
NA	TRBD2	TRBV5-4	TRBJ2-1	CASSPWLAGGSSYNEQFF	TGTGCCAGCAGCCCCTGGTTAGCGGGAGGAAGCTCCTACAATGAGCAGTTCTTC
NA	NA	TRBV7-6	TRBJ1-3	CASSPTGQPNTIYF	TGTGCCAGCAGCCCCACCGGACAGCCAAACACCATATATTTT
few	TRBD2	TRBV7-8	TRBJ2-2	CASSQLAVANTGELFF	TGTGCCAGCAGCCAACTAGCGGTAGCGAACACCGGGGAGCTGTTTTTT
many	NA	TRBV7-6	TRBJ2-5	CASSSGTTETQYF	TGTGCCAGCAGCTCCGGGACAACTGAGACCCAGTACTTC
few	NA	TRBV7-2	TRBJ1-5	CASSLAGEVVQPQHF	TGTGCCAGCAGCTTAGCAGGGGAGGTGGTTCAGCCCCAGCATTTT
few	TRBD2	TRBV5-1	TRBJ2-7	CASSLASGGVPEQYF	TGCGCCAGCAGCTTGGCTAGCGGGGGTGTCCCCGAGCAGTACTTC
NA	NA	TRBV30	TRBJ1-2	CAWRPHYGYTF	TGTGCCTGGAGACCCCACTATGGCTACACCTTC
few	NA	TRBV27	TRBJ2-5	CASSLGGLAQETQYF	TGTGCCAGCAGTTTGGGGGGGCTTGCCCAAGAGACCCAGTACTTC
NA	NA	TRBV4-1	TRBJ1-6	CASSQGDFNSPLHF	TGCGCCAGCAGCCAGGGGGACTTTAATTCACCCCTCCACTTT
NA	TRBD1	TRBV9	TRBJ2-7	CASSRTGGAIYEQYF	TGTGCCAGCAGTCGGACAGGGGGTGCGATCTACGAGCAGTACTTC
NA	NA	TRBV11-2	TRBJ1-2	CASSLAGGGYTF	TGTGCCAGCAGCTTAGCGGGCGGCGGCTACACCTTC
many	NA	TRBV7-2	TRBJ2-2	CASSPVGGLNTGELFF	TGTGCCAGCAGCCCCGTTGGGGGGTTGAACACCGGGGAGCTGTTTTTT
few	NA	TRBV15	TRBJ2-5	CATSRGEAQETQYF	TGTGCCACCAGCAGAGGAGAGGCTCAAGAGACCCAGTACTTC
few	TRBD1	TRBV27	TRBJ2-3	CASSVGQGDTQYF	TGTGCCAGCAGTGTGGGACAGGGTGACACGCAGTATTTT
NA	NA	TRBV15	TRBJ2-7	CATSRDQESEQYF	TGTGCCACCAGCAGAGATCAGGAGTCCGAGCAGTACTTC
many	TRBD1	TRBV7-2	TRBJ2-7	CANSLRTGDPYEQYF	TGTGCCAACAGCTTAAGGACAGGGGACCCCTACGAGCAGTACTTC
few	NA	TRBV5-6	TRBJ2-7	CASSSPGRKGIEQYF	TGTGCCAGCAGCTCCCCCGGGAGAAAAGGAATCGAGCAGTACTTC
NA	TRBD1	TRBV29-1	TRBJ2-1	CSAAGDRGLDEQFF	TGCAGCGCCGCCGGGGACAGGGGGCTCGATGAGCAGTTCTTC
NA	NA	TRBV6-2/TRBV6-3	TRBJ2-5	CASRQLGDQESQYF	TGTGCCAGCAGACAACTAGGGGACCAAGAGTCCCAGTACTTC
many	TRBD1	TRBV7-2	TRBJ1-1	CASSSLDRGGEAFF	TGTGCCAGCAGCTCCTTGGACAGGGGTGGTGAAGCTTTCTTT
few	TRBD1	TRBV20-1	TRBJ2-2	CSARQGVHANTGELFF	TGCAGTGCGCGGCAGGGGGTTCACGCGAACACCGGGGAGCTGTTTTTT